Below, 24 T cell receptor beta chains from the same sample are listed, as sequenced in a study of cytomegalovirus exposure and HLA in healthy donors. PCR employed 60 Vbeta and 13 Jbeta primers. TCRdb's copy holds only in-frame clones and misses some; the assay was immunoSEQ multiplex PCR. This table holds approximately 210,000 clones, 79% found once. The sample consisted of PBMCs. The receptor source for this set is a woman aged 45-65 years in good health and CMV-seronegative.

The J gene is TRBJ1-4, the V gene TRBV9; 7 bases agree with TRBD1. Germline assignment: CDR1 SGDLS and CDR2 YYNGEE. With V trimmed by 4 bases and J by 4 bases, 7 bases remained unmatched. The CDR3 is made up of 15 amino acids. The CDR3 here is CASSQLQGYNEKLFF. CDR3 nucleotide sequence: TGTGCCAGCAGCCAGCTACAGGGGTATAATGAAAAACTGTTTTTT. Complete variable domain (other parts from reference TRBV9 and TRBJ1-4): DSGVTQTPKHLITATGQRVTLRCSPRSGDLSVYWYQQSLDQGLQFLIQYYNGEERAKGNILERFSAQQFPDLHSELNLSSLELGDSALYFCASSQLQGYNEKLFFGSGTQLSVL.

The chain is built from TRBV5-5 and TRBJ2-1, with 10 bases fitting TRBD2. CDR3 size: 16 residues. CDR1 SGHKS and CDR2 YYEKEE come from the germline V gene (reference sequence). V shed 2 bases, J shed 0 bases, and the junction held 2 bases outside the gene matches. CDR3 sequence: CASSFRLAGSYNEQFF. The CDR3 DNA sequence: TGTGCCAGCAGCTTCCGACTAGCGGGCTCCTACAATGAGCAGTTCTTC. The variable domain in full, with the rest retrieved from reference TRBV5-5 and TRBJ2-1, is DAGVTQSPTHLIKTRGQQVTLRCSPISGHKSVSWYQQVLGQGPQFIFQYYEKEERGRGNFPDRFSARQFPNYSSELNVNALLLGDSALYLCASSFRLAGSYNEQFFGPGTRLTVL.

The chain uses TRBV7-8 and TRBJ1-2; D unclear. Germline assignment: CDR1 SGHVS and CDR2 FQNEAQ. Trimming left V 3 bases short and J 0 bases short, with 5 bases between. CDR3 size: 13 residues. The CDR3: CASSFGTNYGYTF. CDR3 bases: TGTGCCAGCAGCTTCGGGACTAACTATGGCTACACCTTC.

The rearrangement links TRBV6-9 to TRBJ1-2; 11 nucleotides match TRBD1. Germline CDR1 MNHGY, CDR2 SVAAGI. The CDR3 covers 17 residues. V gave up 7 bases and J gave up 4 bases; unmatched junction bases: 14. CDR3 amino acids: CASIQRGTGGIGYGYTF. CDR3 sequence (DNA): TGTGCCAGCATTCAACGCGGGACAGGGGGAATTGGCTATGGCTACACCTTC.

V usage is TRBV29-1 and J usage is TRBJ1-1; 11 bases agree with TRBD1. Per germline, CDR1 SQVTM and CDR2 ANQGSEA. The CDR3 has 13 amino acids. The V gene end was trimmed by 5 bases and the J gene end by 7 bases; junction bases not matched to a gene: 6. CDR3 loop: CSVLGQGVDEAFF. The CDR3 coding sequence is TGCAGCGTTTTGGGACAGGGGGTTGATGAAGCTTTCTTT.

This clone has just a few counts. The J gene is TRBJ1-2, the V gene TRBV18; 7 nucleotides line up with TRBD1. Germline CDR1 is KGHSH and CDR2 is LQKENI. With 2 bases clipped from V and 4 bases from J, the junction kept 10 bases outside the gene matches. The CDR3 runs 16 residues. This CDR3 is CASSPSVRGAFYGYTF. The CDR3 DNA reads TGTGCCAGCTCACCATCGGTCAGGGGGGCCTTCTATGGCTACACCTTC. Together with reference TRBV18 and TRBJ1-2, the CDR3 gives the full variable domain: NAGVMQNPRHLVRRRGQEARLRCSPMKGHSHVYWYRQLPEEGLKFMVYLQKENIIDESGMPKERFSAEFPKEGPSILRIQQVVRGDSAAYFCASSPSVRGAFYGYTFGSGTRLTVV.

The chain employs TRBV28 and TRBJ1-4; the match to TRBD1 covers 8 bases. The CDR3 has 23 amino acids. Germline-derived CDR1 and CDR2 are MDHEN and SYDVKM. Losses at the gene ends were 5 bases for V and 12 bases for J; bases not matched to a gene: 38. The CDR3 DNA sequence: TGTGCCAGCAGTCCTCGTCTGGGGGTTCTGGCCAGGGGGCCTAGCTCACACGGACGAGAACTGTTTTTT. It yields the protein CASSPRLGVLARGPSSHGRELFF.

This rearrangement joins TRBV18 to TRBJ1-1; 7 bases map to TRBD1. The CDR3 contains 15 residues. Unmatched junction bases numbered 7, after V lost 3 bases and J lost 3 bases. Per germline, CDR1 KGHSH and CDR2 LQKENI. CDR3 sequence: CASSPRRQGDTEAFF. The CDR3 nucleotides are TGTGCCAGCTCACCCCGTAGACAGGGCGACACTGAAGCTTTCTTT.

The chain carries TRBV28 and TRBJ2-7, with 9 bases identical to TRBD2. The CDR3 spans 15 residues. Unmatched junction bases numbered 8, after V lost 5 bases and J lost 3 bases. The germline V gene has CDR1 MDHEN and CDR2 SYDVKM. CDR3 coding DNA: TGTGCCAGCAGTACCGCCGGGACTAGCATCTACGAGCAGTACTTC. The encoded protein is CASSTAGTSIYEQYF.

This rearrangement joins TRBV10-3 to TRBJ2-4; 10 bases agree with TRBD1. Germline-derived CDR1 and CDR2 are ENHRY and SYGVKD. After removal of 3 bases from V and 3 bases from J, the junction contained 8 bases not matched to a gene. This CDR3 region has 17 residues. The CDR3 reads CAISEPGQGLGKNIQYF. DNA for the CDR3: TGTGCCATCAGTGAACCGGGACAGGGGTTGGGCAAAAACATTCAGTACTTC.

The CDR3 protein is CASSVVAGALADTQYF. The CDR3 nucleotides read TGTGCCAGCAGCGTAGTGGCGGGAGCGTTGGCAGATACGCAGTATTTT. The J gene is TRBJ2-3, the V gene TRBV9; 7 nucleotides agree with TRBD2. This CDR3 is built from 16 residues. Germline values: CDR1 SGDLS, CDR2 YYNGEE. V trimming: 0 bases; J trimming: 4 bases; junction bases outside the gene matches: 8.

This clone was found a few times. The gene calls are TRBV10-3 and TRBJ1-1, with D unclear. V lost 10 bases, J lost 1 base, and 13 bases lay in between. The CDR3 covers 13 residues. Germline V gives CDR1 ENHRY, CDR2 SYGVKD. CDR3 nucleotide sequence: TGTGCCACCTCCCCACAGTCGAACACTGAAGCTTTCTTT. Protein sequence: CATSPQSNTEAFF.

The J gene is TRBJ2-3, the V gene TRBV6-5, with TRBD2 identical over 10 bases. The V segment lost 7 bases and the J segment 6 bases; nucleotides outside the gene matches: 7. There are 14 residues in the CDR3. The germline CDR1 and CDR2 sequences are MNHEY and SVGAGI. This CDR3 reads CASMGLAGADTQYF. The CDR3 nucleotides read TGTGCCAGCATGGGGCTAGCGGGAGCCGATACGCAGTATTTT.

The chain carries TRBV9 and TRBJ2-1; 11 bases match TRBD2. Germline CDR1 SGDLS, CDR2 YYNGEE. V shed 1 base, J shed 2 bases, and the junction held 5 bases outside the gene matches. This CDR3 comprises 17 residues. The DNA of the CDR3 is TGTGCCAGCAGCGTATTCGGGACTAGCGGCCCCTACAATGAGCAGTTCTTC. It encodes CASSVFGTSGPYNEQFF.

The chain is built from TRBV2 and TRBJ2-3, with 7 bases lining up with TRBD2. Per germline, CDR1 SNHLY and CDR2 FYNNEI. The CDR3 totals 15 residues. J lost 4 bases, V lost 5 bases, and 9 bases had no gene match. CDR3 DNA sequence: TGTGCCAGCAGTTCCGGGGGGAGGAGGGCAGATACGCAGTATTTT. This codes for CASSSGGRRADTQYF.

The rearrangement joins TRBV10-3 to TRBJ1-1; D gene unclear. The ends were cut back, 2 bases at V and 1 base at J, with 14 bases in the middle. CDR1 is ENHRY, CDR2 SYGVKD, per germline. The CDR3 is 16 residues long. The CDR3 loop is CAISERRIQSNTEAFF. The CDR3 bases are TGTGCCATCAGTGAGCGGAGGATACAATCGAACACTGAAGCTTTCTTT.

This clone was seen only once. V gene TRBV28 combines with J gene TRBJ1-5; D gene ambiguous. The V end was cut by 10 bases, the J end by 1 base, with 14 bases between. The CDR3 sequence is 14 residues long. The germline CDR1 and CDR2 sequences are MDHEN and SYDVKM. This chain's CDR3 is CATKPGNSNQPQHF. The DNA for the CDR3 is TGTGCCACCAAACCGGGAAACAGCAATCAGCCCCAGCATTTT. Complete variable domain (other parts from reference TRBV28 and TRBJ1-5): DVKVTQSSRYLVKRTGEKVFLECVQDMDHENMFWYRQDPGLGLRLIYFSYDVKMKEKGDIPEGYSVSREKKERFSLILESASTNQTSMYLCATKPGNSNQPQHFGDGTRLSIL.

CDR3 sequence (DNA): TGTGCCAGTAGCCGCCGGGACAGCAGCACAGATACGCAGTATTTT. Its translation is CASSRRDSSTDTQYF. The V gene is TRBV19, the J gene TRBJ2-3; 7 bases align to TRBD1. Germline assignment: CDR1 LNHDA and CDR2 SQIVND (reference sequence). Losses at the gene ends were 6 bases for V and 0 bases for J; bases not matched to a gene: 6. CDR3 size: 15 residues.

This clone was seen only a few times. The chain carries TRBV7-2 and TRBJ1-4; D call uncertain. CDR1 SGHTA and CDR2 FQGNSA come from the germline V gene. V was shortened by 4 bases and J by 8 bases, with 14 bases between the two germline ends. The CDR3 contains 14 residues. CDR3 sequence reads: CASSSDLLREKLFF. In nucleotides, the CDR3 is TGTGCCAGCAGCTCTGATCTTCTGAGGGAAAAACTGTTTTTT.

CDR3 DNA: TGTGCCAGTAGTATGGGTTGGACGACAGGGGGGAAGAATGGCTACACCTTC. It codes for CASSMGWTTGGKNGYTF. The V gene is TRBV19, the J gene TRBJ1-2; 9 bases match TRBD1. Germline CDR1 LNHDA, CDR2 SQIVND (reference sequence). The trim removed 3 bases at V and 6 bases at J, leaving 14 bases unmatched. This CDR3 region has 17 residues.

About this clone itself: One junction end disagrees with the germline gene, perhaps due to a read error. The V gene is TRBV6-5, the J gene TRBJ1-2; D uncertain. CDR3 length: 15 amino acids. Germline lookup yields CDR1 MNHEY and CDR2 SVGAGI. CDR3 coding DNA: TGTGCCGGCAGTTACTCGAGTCTTTCTAACTATGGCTACACCTTC. It yields the protein CAGSYSSLSNYGYTF.

This rearrangement joins TRBV4-3 to TRBJ2-6; 12 bases are a match to TRBD2. V lost 1 base, J lost 2 bases, and 9 bases stayed unmatched. Germline CDR1 LGHNA, CDR2 YSLEER. This CDR3 is built from 20 residues. The CDR3 reads CASSQVVLAGGVAGANVLTF. The DNA for the CDR3 is TGCGCCAGCAGCCAAGTAGTACTAGCGGGAGGTGTTGCTGGGGCCAACGTCCTGACTTTC.

This chain uses TRBV4-3 with TRBJ2-7, with 10 bases fitting TRBD2. CDR3 length: 17 residues. The ends lost 1 base at V and 5 bases at J; junction bases unmatched: 11. CDR1 is LGHNA, CDR2 YSLEER, per germline. The chain's CDR3 is CASSQGWGTSDLNEQYF. The CDR3 DNA reads as TGCGCCAGCAGCCAAGGGTGGGGGACTAGCGACTTAAACGAGCAGTACTTC.

The chain links TRBV4-2 to TRBJ2-3, with 9 nucleotides matching TRBD2. This CDR3 has 18 amino acids. The J segment lost 3 bases and the V segment lost 0 bases, leaving 10 bases of the junction unmatched. Germline assignment: CDR1 LGHNA and CDR2 YNFKEQ. The CDR3 protein is CASSQDGGRGGQTDTQYF. Written as DNA, the CDR3 is TGTGCCAGCAGCCAAGATGGGGGGCGGGGGGGCCAGACAGATACGCAGTATTTT.